This T cell receptor beta chain is from a study of CD8 T cells in ankylosing spondylitis. Quantitative 5'-RACE with molecular barcodes was used to make the TCR beta libraries. Via MiXCR, TCRdb re-called the 5' RACE reads, giving one row per CDR3 protein. The sample holds fewer than 180,000 distinct CDR3 sequences, roughly 44% seen once. General study points: It was reported that disease-linked clones were significantly enriched in matched ankylosing spondylitis synovial fluid. A TCR beta motif of under ten highly homologous variants appeared characteristic of ankylosing spondylitis blood.

Concerning this clonotype itself: Its specificity is unknown.

V lost 3 bases, J lost 8 bases, and 6 bases stayed unmatched. The CDR3 has 15 amino acids. Germline CDR1 reads SGHTA; CDR2 reads FQGNSA. The chain couples TRBV7-2 to TRBJ2-1; 11 nucleotides align to TRBD2. Input material: synovial fluid, either unsorted or a sorted T cell fraction (not recorded which). The receptor's source is a male donor with ankylosing spondylitis. The CDR3 nucleotides are TGTGCCAGCAGCTTTGGTAGCGGGGGGGGGCATGAGCAGTTCTTC. It is translated as CASSFGSGGGHEQFF.